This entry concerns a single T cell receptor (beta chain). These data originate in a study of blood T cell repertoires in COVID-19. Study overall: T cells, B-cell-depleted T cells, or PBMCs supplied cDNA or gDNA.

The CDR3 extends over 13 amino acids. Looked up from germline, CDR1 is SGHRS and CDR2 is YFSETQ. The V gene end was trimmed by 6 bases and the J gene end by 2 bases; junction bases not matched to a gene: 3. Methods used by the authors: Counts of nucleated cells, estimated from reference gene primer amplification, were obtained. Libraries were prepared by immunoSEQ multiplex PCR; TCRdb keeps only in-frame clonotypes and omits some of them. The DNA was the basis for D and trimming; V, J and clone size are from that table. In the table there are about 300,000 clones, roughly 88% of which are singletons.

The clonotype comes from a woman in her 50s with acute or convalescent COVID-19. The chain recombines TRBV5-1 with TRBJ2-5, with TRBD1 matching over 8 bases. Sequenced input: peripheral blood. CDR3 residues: CASNRQGQETQYF. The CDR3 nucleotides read TGCGCCAGCAACCGACAGGGGCAAGAGACCCAGTACTTC.